The subject of this entry is one T cell receptor beta chain. The sample comes from a study of blood T cell repertoires in COVID-19. Study information: Material from acute and convalescent COVID-19 was sourced from the United States, Italy and Spain. The cDNA or gDNA used as material had been derived from T cells, B-cell-depleted T cells, or PBMCs.

As handled by the study authors: Using reference gene primer amplification, nucleated cell counts were estimated. Repertoires were generated with immunoSEQ multiplex PCR, while TCRdb's copy carries only in-frame clones and drops some. V and J calls and clone size are as listed in that table; D and trimming were resolved from the DNA. The table lists 130,000 to 150,000 clones, more than 75% of them singletons. The CDR3 runs to 14 residues. Germline V lookup: CDR1 DFQATT, CDR2 SNEGSKA (reference sequence). V was clipped by 3 bases and J by 0 bases; unmatched bases: 4. The chain couples TRBV20-1 to TRBJ1-1; 7 bases are a match to TRBD1. The source material was peripheral blood. The receptor was isolated from a man aged 50 to 59 who had recovered from COVID-19. Here the CDR3 reads CSASNRGLNTEAFF. In DNA form, the CDR3 reads TGCAGTGCTAGTAACAGGGGATTGAACACTGAAGCTTTCTTT.